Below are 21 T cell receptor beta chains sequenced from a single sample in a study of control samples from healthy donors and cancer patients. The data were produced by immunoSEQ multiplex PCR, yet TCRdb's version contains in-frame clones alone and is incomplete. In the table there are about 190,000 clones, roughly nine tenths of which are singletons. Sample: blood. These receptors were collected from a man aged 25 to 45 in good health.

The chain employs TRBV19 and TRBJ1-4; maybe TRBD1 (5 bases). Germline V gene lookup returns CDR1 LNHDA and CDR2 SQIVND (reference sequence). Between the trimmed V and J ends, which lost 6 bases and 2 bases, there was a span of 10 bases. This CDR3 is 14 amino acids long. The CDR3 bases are TGTGCCAGTAGGAGGAGACAGACTAATGAAAAACTGTTTTTT. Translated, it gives CASRRRQTNEKLFF.

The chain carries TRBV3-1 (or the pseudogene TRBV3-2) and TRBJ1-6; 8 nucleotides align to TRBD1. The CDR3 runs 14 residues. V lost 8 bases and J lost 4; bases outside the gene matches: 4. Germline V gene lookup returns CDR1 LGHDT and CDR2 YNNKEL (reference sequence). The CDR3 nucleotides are TGTGCCAGCTCAGGGGGCCTGTATAATTCACCCCTCCACTTT. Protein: CASSGGLYNSPLHF.

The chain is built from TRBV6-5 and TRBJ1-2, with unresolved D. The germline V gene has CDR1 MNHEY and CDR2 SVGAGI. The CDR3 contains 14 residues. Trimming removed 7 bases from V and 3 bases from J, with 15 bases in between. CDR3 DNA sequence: TGTGCCAGCATTAGGGCCTCCGACTACTATGGCTACACCTTC. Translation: CASIRASDYYGYTF.

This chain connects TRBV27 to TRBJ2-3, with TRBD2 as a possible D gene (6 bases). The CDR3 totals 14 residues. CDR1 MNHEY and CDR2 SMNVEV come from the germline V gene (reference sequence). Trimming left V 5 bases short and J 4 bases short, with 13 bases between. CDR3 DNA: TGTGCCAGCAGTCCCCGGGGAGGATCAGATACGCAGTATTTT. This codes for CASSPRGGSDTQYF.

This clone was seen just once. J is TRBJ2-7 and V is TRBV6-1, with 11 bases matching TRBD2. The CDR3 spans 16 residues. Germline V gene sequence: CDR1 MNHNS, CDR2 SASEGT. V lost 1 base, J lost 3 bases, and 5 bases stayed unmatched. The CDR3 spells CASSEGVAGGLYEQYF. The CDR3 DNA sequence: TGTGCCAGCAGTGAAGGGGTAGCGGGGGGGCTCTACGAGCAGTACTTC.

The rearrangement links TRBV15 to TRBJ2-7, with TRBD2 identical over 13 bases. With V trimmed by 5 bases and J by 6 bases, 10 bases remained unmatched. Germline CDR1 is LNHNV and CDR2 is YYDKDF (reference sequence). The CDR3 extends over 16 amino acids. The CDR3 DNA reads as TGTGCCACCAGCCCCCCTAGGACTAGCGGGGGCCTCGAGCAGTACTTC. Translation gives CATSPPRTSGGLEQYF.

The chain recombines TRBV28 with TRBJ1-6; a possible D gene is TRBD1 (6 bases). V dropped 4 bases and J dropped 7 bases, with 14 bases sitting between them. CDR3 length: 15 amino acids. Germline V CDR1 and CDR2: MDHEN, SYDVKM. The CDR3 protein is CASSSRGAGNSPLHF. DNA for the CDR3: TGTGCCAGCAGTTCCAGGGGCGCGGGGAATTCACCCCTCCACTTT. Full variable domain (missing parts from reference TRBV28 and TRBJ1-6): DVKVTQSSRYLVKRTGEKVFLECVQDMDHENMFWYRQDPGLGLRLIYFSYDVKMKEKGDIPEGYSVSREKKERFSLILESASTNQTSMYLCASSSRGAGNSPLHFGNGTRLTVT.

CDR3 bases: TGTGCCAGCAGCCCGAGGCGGGGGCCGTACGAGCAGTACTTC. Translating gives CASSPRRGPYEQYF. The gene calls are TRBV7-8 and TRBJ2-7, with D possibly matching TRBD2 (7 bases). Looked up from germline, CDR1 is SGHVS and CDR2 is FQNEAQ. The V end lost 5 bases, the J end lost 4 bases, and 15 bases lay between the germline ends. The length of the CDR3 is 14 residues.

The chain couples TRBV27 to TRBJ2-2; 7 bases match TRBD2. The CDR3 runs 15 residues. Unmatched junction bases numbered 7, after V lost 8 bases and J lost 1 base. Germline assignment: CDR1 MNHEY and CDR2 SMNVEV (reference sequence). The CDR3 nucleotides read TGTGCCAGCCGGGGGGAGCGGGGGAACACCGGGGAGCTGTTTTTT. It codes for CASRGERGNTGELFF.

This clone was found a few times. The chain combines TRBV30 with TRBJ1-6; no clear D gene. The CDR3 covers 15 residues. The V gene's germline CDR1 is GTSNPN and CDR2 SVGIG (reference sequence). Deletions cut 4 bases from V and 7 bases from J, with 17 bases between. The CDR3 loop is CAWNDWEAINSPLHF. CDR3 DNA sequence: TGTGCCTGGAACGATTGGGAGGCAATAAATTCACCCCTCCACTTT.

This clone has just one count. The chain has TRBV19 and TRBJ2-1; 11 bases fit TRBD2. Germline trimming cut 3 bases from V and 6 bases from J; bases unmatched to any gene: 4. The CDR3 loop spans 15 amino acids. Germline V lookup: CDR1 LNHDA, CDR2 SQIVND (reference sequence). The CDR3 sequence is CASSIGTSGINEQFF. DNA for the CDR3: TGTGCCAGTAGTATTGGGACTAGCGGTATCAATGAGCAGTTCTTC.

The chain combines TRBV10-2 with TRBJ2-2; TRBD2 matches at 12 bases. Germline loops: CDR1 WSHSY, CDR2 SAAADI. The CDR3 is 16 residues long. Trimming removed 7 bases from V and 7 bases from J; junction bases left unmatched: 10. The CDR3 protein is CASTPSGGAGFGELFF. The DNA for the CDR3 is TGCGCCAGCACACCTAGCGGGGGGGCCGGGTTCGGGGAGCTGTTTTTT.

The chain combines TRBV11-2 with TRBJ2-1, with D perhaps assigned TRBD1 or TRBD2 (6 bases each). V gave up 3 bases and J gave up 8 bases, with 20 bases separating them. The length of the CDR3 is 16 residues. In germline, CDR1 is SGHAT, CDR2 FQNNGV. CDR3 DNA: TGTGCCAGCAGCTTGGCCCGTGGGGGGCGAATCTATGAGCAGTTCTTC. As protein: CASSLARGGRIYEQFF.

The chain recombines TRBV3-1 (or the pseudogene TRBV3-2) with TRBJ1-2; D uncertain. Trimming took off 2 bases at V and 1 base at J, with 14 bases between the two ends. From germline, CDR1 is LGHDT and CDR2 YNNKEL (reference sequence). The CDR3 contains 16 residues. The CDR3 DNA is TGTGCCAGCAGCCAAAGCCTAGGGCATCTTAACTATGGCTACACCTTC. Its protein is CASSQSLGHLNYGYTF.

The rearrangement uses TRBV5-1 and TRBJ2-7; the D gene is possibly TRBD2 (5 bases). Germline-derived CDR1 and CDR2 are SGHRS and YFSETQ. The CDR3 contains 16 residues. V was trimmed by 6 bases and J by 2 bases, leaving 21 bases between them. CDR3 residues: CASNSQAGVSAYEQYF. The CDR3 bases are TGCGCCAGCAACAGCCAGGCCGGGGTTTCGGCCTACGAGCAGTACTTC.

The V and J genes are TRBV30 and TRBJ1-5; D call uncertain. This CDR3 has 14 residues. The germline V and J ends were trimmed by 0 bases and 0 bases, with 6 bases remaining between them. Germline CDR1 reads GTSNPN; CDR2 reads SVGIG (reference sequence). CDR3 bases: TGTGCCTGGAGTGTTACACTTAGCAATCAGCCCCAGCATTTT. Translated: CAWSVTLSNQPQHF.

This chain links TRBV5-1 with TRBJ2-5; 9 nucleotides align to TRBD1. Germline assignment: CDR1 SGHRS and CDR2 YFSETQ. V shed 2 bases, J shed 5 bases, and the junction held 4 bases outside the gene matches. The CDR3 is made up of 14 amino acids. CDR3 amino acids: CASSLVTGGETQYF. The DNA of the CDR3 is TGCGCCAGCAGCTTAGTGACAGGGGGGGAGACCCAGTACTTC.

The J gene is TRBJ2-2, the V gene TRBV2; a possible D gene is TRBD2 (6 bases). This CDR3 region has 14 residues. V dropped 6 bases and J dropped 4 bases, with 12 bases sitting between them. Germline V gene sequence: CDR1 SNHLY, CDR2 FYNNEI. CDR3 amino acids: CASRATSSTGELFF. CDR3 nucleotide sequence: TGTGCCAGCAGGGCTACTAGCTCCACCGGGGAGCTGTTTTTT.

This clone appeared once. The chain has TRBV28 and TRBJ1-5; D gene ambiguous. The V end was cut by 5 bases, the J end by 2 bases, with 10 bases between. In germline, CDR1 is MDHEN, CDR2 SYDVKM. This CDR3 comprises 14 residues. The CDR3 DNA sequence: TGTGCCAGCAGTGTTCGGCAAGGCAATCAGCCCCAGCATTTT. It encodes CASSVRQGNQPQHF.

CDR3 sequence: CASSYSIYWGGEQFF. CDR3 sequence (DNA): TGTGCCAGCAGTTACTCGATATATTGGGGGGGTGAGCAGTTCTTC. The V gene is TRBV6-5, the J gene TRBJ2-1; 7 bases align to TRBD2. The V segment lost 0 bases and the J segment 9 bases; nucleotides outside the gene matches: 8. The CDR3 is 15 residues long. Germline assignment: CDR1 MNHEY and CDR2 SVGAGI.

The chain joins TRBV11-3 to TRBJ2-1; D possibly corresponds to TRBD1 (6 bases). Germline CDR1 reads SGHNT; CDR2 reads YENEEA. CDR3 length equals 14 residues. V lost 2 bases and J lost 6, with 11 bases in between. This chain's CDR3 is CASSLKQGSNEQFF. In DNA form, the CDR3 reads TGTGCCAGCAGCTTAAAACAGGGTAGCAATGAGCAGTTCTTC.